The next 30 T cell receptor beta chains were all read from a single sample in a study of T cell responses to AZD1222 COVID-19 vaccine. Data came from immunoSEQ multiplex PCR; TCRdb stores just in-frame clones and leaves some out. This table holds approximately 5,800 clones, approximately 87% found once. The sample consisted of peripheral blood, taken 28 days after the second AZD1222 dose. Receptor source: an adult who received the AZD1222 COVID-19 vaccine.

This sequence joins TRBV7-2 and TRBJ2-4; 10 bases align to TRBD1. CDR3 length: 14 amino acids. Losses at the gene ends were 5 bases for V and 6 bases for J; bases not matched to a gene: 4. The germline gives CDR1 SGHTA, CDR2 FQGNSA. CDR3 DNA sequence: TGTGCCAGCAGCCCCCGACAGGGGGCAAACATTCAGTACTTC. Its translation is CASSPRQGANIQYF.

The CDR3 loop reads CASSTGTSGMAQYF. The CDR3 DNA follows: TGTGCCAGCAGCACAGGGACTAGCGGGATGGCGCAGTATTTT. The chain is built from TRBV7-9 and TRBJ2-3; 13 positions agree with TRBD2. The V segment lost 5 bases and the J segment 10 bases; nucleotides outside the gene matches: 6. The germline V gene encodes CDR1 SEHNR and CDR2 FQNEAQ (reference sequence). This CDR3 spans 14 amino acids. The full variable domain, completed using reference TRBV7-9 and TRBJ2-3, is DTGVSQNPRHKITKRGQNVTFRCDPISEHNRLYWYRQTLGQGPEFLTYFQNEAQLEKSRLLSDRFSAERPKGSFSTLEIQRTEQGDSAMYLCASSTGTSGMAQYFGPGTRLTVL.

This clone is a singleton in its sample. The genes are TRBV5-1 and TRBJ1-1; D unclear. V lost 2 bases, J lost 3 bases, and 11 bases lay in between. Looked up from germline, CDR1 is SGHRS and CDR2 is YFSETQ. The CDR3 sequence is 14 residues long. The DNA of the CDR3 is TGCGCCAGCAGCTTTTCCGGGTGGGACACTGAAGCTTTCTTT. Translation gives CASSFSGWDTEAFF.

About this clone itself: Germline and junction disagree at one end, which may indicate a read error. The chain carries TRBV7-9 and TRBJ1-3; no clear D. The CDR3 length is 14 residues. Germline CDR1 is SEHNR and CDR2 is FQNEAQ (reference sequence). The DNA of the CDR3 is TGTGCCAGCACCTTAAGGAGGGCTGGAAACACCATATATTTT. It encodes CASTLRRAGNTIYF.

The chain recombines TRBV5-1 with TRBJ1-5; no reliable D call. Germline CDR1 and CDR2: SGHRS and YFSETQ. This CDR3 spans 14 amino acids. V lost 0 bases and J 2 bases, leaving 6 bases between the germline ends. CDR3 nucleotide sequence: TGCGCCAGCAGCTTGGAGGCAGGCAATCAGCCCCAGCATTTT. Its protein product is CASSLEAGNQPQHF.

The chain joins TRBV6-4 to TRBJ1-1; 7 positions agree with TRBD1. V shed 3 bases, J shed 8 bases, and the junction held 3 bases outside the gene matches. Germline assignment: CDR1 MRHNA and CDR2 SNTAGT. This CDR3 has 12 residues. The CDR3 loop is CASSDSGQEAFF. CDR3 nucleotide sequence: TGTGCCAGCAGTGATTCGGGACAGGAAGCTTTCTTT.

The rearrangement joins TRBV6-5 to TRBJ2-1; the D is unclear. Germline V CDR1 and CDR2: MNHEY, SVGAGI. The germline V and J ends were trimmed by 7 bases and 0 bases, with 13 bases remaining between them. CDR3 length equals 15 residues. As DNA, the CDR3 is TGTGCCAGCAAGACGCTCCCGGGCTCCTACAATGAGCAGTTCTTC. This translates into CASKTLPGSYNEQFF.

This chain joins TRBV7-3 and TRBJ2-1; D is perhaps TRBD2 (6 bases). CDR3 length equals 16 residues. Germline CDR1 is SGHTA and CDR2 is FQGTGA. The ends were cut back, 1 base at V and 7 bases at J, with 17 bases in the middle. CDR3 nucleotide sequence: TGTGCCAGCAGCTTAAGGAGGGATACAGTTAGGAATGAGCAGTTCTTC. Protein product: CASSLRRDTVRNEQFF.

This clone was counted once. This sequence joins TRBV3-1 (or the pseudogene TRBV3-2) and TRBJ1-6; D is unresolved. The CDR3 is 15 amino acids. Germline-derived CDR1 and CDR2 are LGHDT and YNNKEL (reference sequence). V lost 1 base, J lost 9 bases, and 13 bases lay in between. The CDR3: CASSQGTMGGSPLHF. The CDR3 nucleotides read TGTGCCAGCAGCCAAGGGACTATGGGAGGTTCACCCCTCCACTTT.

J is TRBJ1-5 and V is TRBV6-5; 8 bases fit TRBD1. The CDR3 consists of 15 residues. CDR1 and CDR2 from the germline V gene are MNHEY and SVGAGI. V lost 4 bases, J lost 7 bases, and 9 bases stayed unmatched. CDR3 DNA sequence: TGTGCCAGCAGTTCTTACACCGGACAGGGCCAGCCCCAGCATTTT. As protein: CASSSYTGQGQPQHF.

This rearrangement joins TRBV12-3 or TRBV12-4 to TRBJ2-1; D gene unclear. V lost 0 bases and J lost 9, with 6 bases in between. The CDR3 runs to 12 residues. CDR3 amino acids: CASSLAVTEQFF. As DNA, the CDR3 is TGTGCCAGCAGTTTAGCCGTTACTGAGCAGTTCTTC.

The table lists this clone with a count of one. This chain joins TRBV19 and TRBJ1-6; D perhaps matches TRBD1 (5 bases). Trimming took off 3 bases at V and 0 bases at J, with 9 bases between the two ends. From germline, CDR1 is LNHDA and CDR2 SQIVND (reference sequence). The CDR3 length is 16 residues. The CDR3 DNA reads TGTGCCAGTAGTATCTCGGGGGGCTCCTATAATTCACCCCTCCACTTT. Protein sequence: CASSISGGSYNSPLHF.

The gene calls are TRBV6-4 and TRBJ2-1; D gene unclear. The V end was cut by 3 bases, the J end by 5 bases, with 8 bases between. Germline CDR1 and CDR2: MRHNA and SNTAGT. The CDR3 is 13 residues long. The CDR3 nucleotides are TGTGCCAGCAGTGAAATGAGAAACAATGAGCAGTTCTTC. It translates to CASSEMRNNEQFF.

V usage is TRBV6-2 or TRBV6-3 and J usage is TRBJ2-3; D is unresolved. This CDR3 comprises 13 residues. Germline V CDR1 and CDR2: MNHEY, SVGEGT. Deletions cut 5 bases from V and 9 bases from J, with 15 bases between. CDR3 region: CASSPFGSVTQYF. CDR3 nucleotide sequence: TGTGCCAGCAGTCCGTTTGGGTCGGTGACGCAGTATTTT.

The chain links TRBV15 to TRBJ2-2, with 7 positions matching TRBD2. Germline loops: CDR1 LNHNV, CDR2 YYDKDF (reference sequence). The CDR3 contains 13 residues. With 8 bases clipped from V and 6 bases from J, the junction kept 6 bases outside the gene matches. The CDR3 sequence: CATQTSSAGELFF. CDR3 nucleotides: TGTGCCACCCAGACTAGCTCAGCCGGGGAGCTGTTTTTT.

J is TRBJ1-6 and V is TRBV29-1; D is possibly TRBD1 (5 bases). Per germline, CDR1 SQVTM and CDR2 ANQGSEA. V was cut by 6 bases and J by 10 bases, with 19 bases left in between. This CDR3 comprises 14 residues. CDR3 DNA: TGCAGCGTCCGGGACCGCGGCCAAGGGTCACCCCTCCACTTT. It encodes CSVRDRGQGSPLHF.

The rearrangement links TRBV28 to TRBJ1-4; D call uncertain. V dropped 3 bases and J dropped 6 bases, with 14 bases sitting between them. CDR1 and CDR2 from the germline V gene are MDHEN and SYDVKM. The CDR3 is 15 residues long. The DNA for the CDR3 is TGTGCCAGCAGTTTGCAAGAGGGCGTGGATGAAAAACTGTTTTTT. It encodes CASSLQEGVDEKLFF.

This clone occurred a few times. This chain links TRBV6-6 with TRBJ2-2; 10 bases match TRBD1. Germline V CDR1 and CDR2: MNHNY, SVGAGI (reference sequence). J lost 7 bases, V lost 6 bases, and 11 bases had no gene match. The CDR3 covers 16 residues. CDR3 bases: TGTGCCAGCAGAAGACCCGGGACAGGGGTCAGCGGGGAGCTGTTTTTT. Translating gives CASRRPGTGVSGELFF.

CDR3: CASSGNRGRAFF. The CDR3 DNA reads as TGTGCCAGCAGCGGAAACAGGGGGAGGGCTTTCTTT. The rearrangement uses TRBV9 and TRBJ1-1; TRBD1 aligns across 8 bases. Germline loops: CDR1 SGDLS, CDR2 YYNGEE. The CDR3 length is 12 residues. The V segment lost 3 bases and the J segment 11 bases; nucleotides outside the gene matches: 6.

The rearrangement links TRBV18 to TRBJ2-5; D is unresolved. Germline V gene sequence: CDR1 KGHSH, CDR2 LQKENI. The CDR3 loop spans 13 amino acids. Between the trimmed V and J ends, which lost 1 base and 2 bases, there was a span of 5 bases. CDR3 in DNA: TGTGCCAGCTCACCACAGGGTCAAGAGACCCAGTACTTC. As protein: CASSPQGQETQYF.

The gene calls are TRBV2 and TRBJ1-4; D perhaps matches TRBD1 (5 bases). V shed 7 bases and J shed 8 bases, with 14 bases lying between them. The germline V gene encodes CDR1 SNHLY and CDR2 FYNNEI. The CDR3 sequence is 13 residues long. The CDR3 spells CASKGRLGEKLFF. CDR3 nucleotide sequence: TGTGCCAGCAAGGGACGCCTAGGGGAAAAACTGTTTTTT. Combining the CDR3 with reference TRBV2 and TRBJ1-4 gives the whole variable domain EPEVTQTPSHQVTQMGQEVILRCVPISNHLYFYWYRQILGQKVEFLVSFYNNEISEKSEIFDDQFSVERPDGSNFTLKIRSTKLEDSAMYFCASKGRLGEKLFFGSGTQLSVL.

Notes on this clone: This CDR3 is also generated by other DNA sequences in the sample. The chain carries TRBV3-1 (or the pseudogene TRBV3-2) and TRBJ2-3, with 10 bases aligning to TRBD2. Germline V CDR1 and CDR2: LGHDT, YNNKEL (reference sequence). This CDR3 has 15 amino acids. V gave up 0 bases and J gave up 6 bases; unmatched junction bases: 3. Written as DNA, the CDR3 is TGTGCCAGCAGCCAAGAAGCGGGAGGGGCGGATACGCAGTATTTT. Protein product: CASSQEAGGADTQYF.

This clone came up once. This chain joins TRBV25-1 and TRBJ2-7; weak D call: TRBD1 (5 bases). V lost 5 bases and J lost 3, with 11 bases in between. Per germline, CDR1 MGHDK and CDR2 SYGVNS. The CDR3 runs to 13 residues. CDR3 in amino acids: CASSTGHLYEQYF. DNA of the CDR3: TGTGCCAGCAGTACCGGACACCTCTACGAGCAGTACTTC.

The J gene is TRBJ1-2, the V gene TRBV5-5; possible D gene TRBD1, 5 bases. This CDR3 region has 15 residues. Trimming cost V 0 bases and J 4 bases, with 13 bases left between them. CDR1 and CDR2 from the germline V gene are SGHKS and YYEKEE (reference sequence). CDR3 sequence: CASSLGTGRGYGYTF. DNA for the CDR3: TGTGCCAGCAGCTTGGGTACGGGAAGGGGCTATGGCTACACCTTC. Variable domain in full (rest from reference TRBV5-5 and TRBJ1-2): DAGVTQSPTHLIKTRGQQVTLRCSPISGHKSVSWYQQVLGQGPQFIFQYYEKEERGRGNFPDRFSARQFPNYSSELNVNALLLGDSALYLCASSLGTGRGYGYTFGSGTRLTVV.

This chain links TRBV18 with TRBJ2-3; 8 nucleotides agree with TRBD2. The ends lost 3 bases at V and 4 bases at J; junction bases unmatched: 6. CDR3 length equals 15 residues. In germline, CDR1 is KGHSH, CDR2 LQKENI. DNA for the CDR3: TGTGCCAGCTCACCCCCCGGGAGGGCCGCAGATACGCAGTATTTT. This gives the protein CASSPPGRAADTQYF.

The chain is built from TRBV5-4 and TRBJ2-7; D perhaps matches TRBD1 (6 bases). CDR3 size: 13 residues. With 4 bases removed from V and 6 bases from J, the gap between germline ends came to 14 bases. Germline V gene lookup returns CDR1 SGHNT and CDR2 YYREEE (reference sequence). The CDR3 region is CASSLGGISEQYF. CDR3 nucleotide sequence: TGTGCCAGCAGCCTAGGGGGTATATCCGAGCAGTACTTC.

V and J are TRBV3-1 (or the pseudogene TRBV3-2) and TRBJ1-5; weak D call: TRBD1 (5 bases). Per the germline V gene, CDR1 is LGHDT and CDR2 is YNNKEL (reference sequence). The V and J ends lost 6 bases and 4 bases respectively, with 13 bases between them. This CDR3 comprises 14 residues. This CDR3 is CASSRGAANQPQHF. In DNA, the CDR3 is TGTGCCAGCAGTCGAGGGGCGGCTAATCAGCCCCAGCATTTT.

Relative to its sample, this clone is large (0.1 to 1%). The chain has TRBV7-8 and TRBJ2-7, with a possible D match to TRBD2 (5 bases). This CDR3 has 13 amino acids. V lost 3 bases and J lost 0, with 6 bases in between. Germline V CDR1 and CDR2: SGHVS, FQNEAQ. CDR3: CASSFGVSYEQYF. CDR3 nucleotide sequence: TGTGCCAGCAGCTTCGGGGTCTCCTACGAGCAGTACTTC.

V is TRBV6-2 or TRBV6-3 and J is TRBJ2-1; 13 bases map to TRBD2. CDR1 MNHEY and CDR2 SVGEGT come from the germline V gene. After removal of 0 bases from V and 1 base from J, the junction contained 9 bases not matched to a gene. This CDR3 has 20 residues. CDR3 in DNA: TGTGCCAGCAGTTACTCACTACGGACTAGCGGGAGAGGGTCCTACAATGAGCAGTTCTTC. As protein: CASSYSLRTSGRGSYNEQFF.

The chain employs TRBV11-3 and TRBJ2-3; D is unclear. The V gene lost 5 bases and the J gene lost 3 bases, with 9 bases spanning the gap. Germline loops: CDR1 SGHNT, CDR2 YENEEA. The CDR3 covers 13 residues. This CDR3 is CASSDPSTDTQYF. In DNA form, the CDR3 reads TGTGCCAGCAGCGACCCCTCAACAGATACGCAGTATTTT.